A selection of T cell receptor beta chains follows, all from one sample in a study of cytomegalovirus exposure and HLA in healthy donors. TCRdb's table, derived via immunoSEQ multiplex PCR, lists solely in-frame clones and lacks some. The data contain some 40,000 clones, around 58% of them seen just once; the ten biggest clones take up 12%. Sequencing was carried out using PBMCs. Every receptor here comes from a man aged 55 to 70 in good health and CMV-seropositive. Both conserved end residues are part of each CDR3. The D gene is left open where the match is weak. Clone size is given for some rows only: seen once, a few or many times, or a class if the clone is expanded.

D	size	J	V	DNA	CDR3
TRBD2	NA	TRBJ2-7	TRBV19	TGTGCCAGTAGTCTAGCGGACGGCAGGGCCTACGAGCAGTACTTC	CASSLADGRAYEQYF
TRBD2	NA	TRBJ2-5	TRBV10-2	TGCGCCAGCAGTGAGGGGGGGGACTCCTTTGAGACCCAGTACTTC	CASSEGGDSFETQYF
TRBD2	NA	TRBJ2-2	TRBV15	TGTGCCACCAGCAGAGAGGGACTAGCGGAGCTCACCGGGGAGCTGTTTTTT	CATSREGLAELTGELFF
TRBD1	few	TRBJ2-1	TRBV7-9	TGTGCCAGCAGCTTAGTAGGGGGACAGGGATACAATGAGCAGTTCTTC	CASSLVGGQGYNEQFF
NA	NA	TRBJ2-7	TRBV4-1	TGCGCCAGCAGCCAAGTAGTTGGGGCGGTCGAGCAGTACTTC	CASSQVVGAVEQYF
NA	NA	TRBJ2-2	TRBV28	TGTGCCAGCACCTCTTTAGTTGGGACACGGAACACCGGGGAGCTGTTTTTT	CASTSLVGTRNTGELFF
NA	few	TRBJ1-6	TRBV27	TGTGCCAGCAGTTTACAGGGCGGGATTAATTCACCCCTCCACTTT	CASSLQGGINSPLHF
TRBD1	once	TRBJ2-5	TRBV5-4	TGTGCCAGCAGCTTCGTCGGGACAGGGGGCGAGACCCAGTACTTC	CASSFVGTGGETQYF
TRBD1	NA	TRBJ2-3	TRBV2	TGTGCCAGCAGTCCCGGGACAGCAGATACGCAGTATTTT	CASSPGTADTQYF
NA	NA	TRBJ2-7	TRBV14	TGTGCCAGCAGCCAAGATCTAGTGGGCCAGGGCCACGAGCAGTACTTC	CASSQDLVGQGHEQYF
NA	few	TRBJ2-7	TRBV29-1	TGCAGCGTCCTACAGGCAGGCTCCTACGAGCAGTACTTC	CSVLQAGSYEQYF
TRBD2	NA	TRBJ2-1	TRBV11-3	TGTGCCAGCAGCTTAGTTGCGGGAGACTACAATGAGCAGTTCTTC	CASSLVAGDYNEQFF
NA	once	TRBJ2-2	TRBV9	TGTGCCAGCAGCGTAGGACTCCCGGCCTCAGGGGAGCTGTTTTTT	CASSVGLPASGELFF
NA	NA	TRBJ1-3	TRBV7-9	TGTGCCAGCAGCTCAAAACAGAGCTCTGGAAACACCATATATTTT	CASSSKQSSGNTIYF
TRBD1	NA	TRBJ2-7	TRBV19	TGTGCCAGTAGTATAGCCCCAGGGGGCGCATACGAGCAGTACTTC	CASSIAPGGAYEQYF
NA	NA	TRBJ1-4	TRBV19	TGTGCCAGTAGTTGGAGGGGATCTAATGAAAAACTGTTTTTT	CASSWRGSNEKLFF
NA	NA	TRBJ2-7	TRBV5-4	TGTGCCAGCAGCTTGGGTTCGGGAGTCAGAGACGAGCAGTACTTC	CASSLGSGVRDEQYF
TRBD2	few	TRBJ2-3	TRBV28	TGTGCCAGCAGTTTGTGGCGGGAGAGGATAGATACGCAGTATTTT	CASSLWRERIDTQYF
TRBD2	NA	TRBJ2-1	TRBV4-2	TGTGCCAGCAGCCAATTTAGCGGGAGGGCCGGGAATGAGCAGTTCTTC	CASSQFSGRAGNEQFF
TRBD1	NA	TRBJ1-3	TRBV19	TGTGCCAGTAGTATAGATGCCGGGACAGAAGGAAACACCATATATTTT	CASSIDAGTEGNTIYF
TRBD2	NA	TRBJ2-3	TRBV11-2	TGTGCCAGCAGCCCGGGACTAGCGGGCGGGTTAGATACGCAGTATTTT	CASSPGLAGGLDTQYF
NA	NA	TRBJ2-7	TRBV27	TGTGCCAGTACCGGGACTTTACCCTACGAGCAGTACTTC	CASTGTLPYEQYF
TRBD2	NA	TRBJ2-1	TRBV7-2	TGTGCCAGCAGCTTAGTTAGCGGGAGCTTGGTTCCGTTCTTC	CASSLVSGSLVPFF
TRBD1	NA	TRBJ2-1	TRBV28	TGTGCCAGCAGTACAGGGGGCGGGGATGAGCAGTTCTTC	CASSTGGGDEQFF
NA	NA	TRBJ2-7	TRBV28	TGTGCCAGCAGCTACGAGGGCAACGAGCAGTACTTC	CASSYEGNEQYF
TRBD1	NA	TRBJ2-1	TRBV18	TGTGCCAGCTCAACACCCGGGACAGGGTACAATGAGCAGTTCTTC	CASSTPGTGYNEQFF
NA	few	TRBJ1-1	TRBV5-4	TGTGCCAGCAGCTTCCAGTCTAGCGACGAAGCTTTCTTT	CASSFQSSDEAFF
TRBD1	few	TRBJ1-2	TRBV19	TGTGCCAGTATCCAACAGGGGGCTTTCGGCTACACCTTC	CASIQQGAFGYTF
TRBD1	NA	TRBJ1-2	TRBV6-1	TGTGCCAGCAATCTGGACAGGCTCCATGGCTACACCTTC	CASNLDRLHGYTF
NA	NA	TRBJ2-7	TRBV5-4	TGTGCCAGCAGCCCTCCGGACAAGGACTACGAGCAGTACTTC	CASSPPDKDYEQYF
NA	many	TRBJ2-3	TRBV7-3	TGTGCCAGCAGCTTAACGGAGGCAGATACGCAGTATTTT	CASSLTEADTQYF
TRBD2	once	TRBJ2-2	TRBV7-9	TGTGCCAGCAGACACGGGGGGAGCCTGAGCACCGGGGAGCTGTTTTTT	CASRHGGSLSTGELFF
NA	NA	TRBJ2-7	TRBV7-2	TGTGCCAGCAGCCGGAGCCCTGACCCTCTCTACGAGCAGTACTTC	CASSRSPDPLYEQYF
NA	NA	TRBJ2-5	TRBV5-8	TGTGCCAGCAGCTTGACAGGGACCCCCGAGACCCAGTACTTC	CASSLTGTPETQYF
NA	NA	TRBJ1-5	TRBV6-5	TGTGCCAGCAGAGGGGCGCGCAATCAGCCCCAGCATTTT	CASRGARNQPQHF
TRBD2	once	TRBJ2-5	TRBV19	TGTGCCAGTAGCCATACCGGGACTAGTCGGAGAACCCAGTACTTC	CASSHTGTSRRTQYF
NA	NA	TRBJ2-7	TRBV13	TGTGCCAGCGAACAGAGGGGGGGTACAGTCTCCTACGAGCAGTACTTC	CASEQRGGTVSYEQYF
NA	NA	TRBJ2-7	TRBV4-1	TGCGCCAGCAGCCAAGGGCCCCGATCCTACGAGCAGTACTTC	CASSQGPRSYEQYF
NA	NA	TRBJ2-5	TRBV13	TGTGCCAGCAGCTCCCCCCGACAGGAGCGGACCCAGTACTTC	CASSSPRQERTQYF
NA	NA	TRBJ2-7	TRBV11-2	TGTGCCAGCAGCCCACGGACCCAACAGGACTACGAGCAGTACTTC	CASSPRTQQDYEQYF
NA	NA	TRBJ1-1	TRBV11-3	TGTGCCAGCAGCTCACATATGAACACTGAAGCTTTCTTT	CASSSHMNTEAFF
TRBD1	NA	TRBJ2-5	TRBV7-2	TGTGCCAGCAGCCGACAGGGAAAGATTGGAAAGACCCAGTACTTC	CASSRQGKIGKTQYF
TRBD1	once	TRBJ1-1	TRBV2	TGTGCCAGCAGTATATCCGGACAGGGGGTTTCTGAAGCTTTCTTT	CASSISGQGVSEAFF
TRBD1	NA	TRBJ2-7	TRBV9	TGTGCCAGCAGCGTATCGGACAGGACCTACGAGCAGTACTTC	CASSVSDRTYEQYF
NA	NA	TRBJ1-3	TRBV7-9	TGTGCCAGCAGCCGTCGAGGGTACTCTGGAAACACCATATATTTT	CASSRRGYSGNTIYF